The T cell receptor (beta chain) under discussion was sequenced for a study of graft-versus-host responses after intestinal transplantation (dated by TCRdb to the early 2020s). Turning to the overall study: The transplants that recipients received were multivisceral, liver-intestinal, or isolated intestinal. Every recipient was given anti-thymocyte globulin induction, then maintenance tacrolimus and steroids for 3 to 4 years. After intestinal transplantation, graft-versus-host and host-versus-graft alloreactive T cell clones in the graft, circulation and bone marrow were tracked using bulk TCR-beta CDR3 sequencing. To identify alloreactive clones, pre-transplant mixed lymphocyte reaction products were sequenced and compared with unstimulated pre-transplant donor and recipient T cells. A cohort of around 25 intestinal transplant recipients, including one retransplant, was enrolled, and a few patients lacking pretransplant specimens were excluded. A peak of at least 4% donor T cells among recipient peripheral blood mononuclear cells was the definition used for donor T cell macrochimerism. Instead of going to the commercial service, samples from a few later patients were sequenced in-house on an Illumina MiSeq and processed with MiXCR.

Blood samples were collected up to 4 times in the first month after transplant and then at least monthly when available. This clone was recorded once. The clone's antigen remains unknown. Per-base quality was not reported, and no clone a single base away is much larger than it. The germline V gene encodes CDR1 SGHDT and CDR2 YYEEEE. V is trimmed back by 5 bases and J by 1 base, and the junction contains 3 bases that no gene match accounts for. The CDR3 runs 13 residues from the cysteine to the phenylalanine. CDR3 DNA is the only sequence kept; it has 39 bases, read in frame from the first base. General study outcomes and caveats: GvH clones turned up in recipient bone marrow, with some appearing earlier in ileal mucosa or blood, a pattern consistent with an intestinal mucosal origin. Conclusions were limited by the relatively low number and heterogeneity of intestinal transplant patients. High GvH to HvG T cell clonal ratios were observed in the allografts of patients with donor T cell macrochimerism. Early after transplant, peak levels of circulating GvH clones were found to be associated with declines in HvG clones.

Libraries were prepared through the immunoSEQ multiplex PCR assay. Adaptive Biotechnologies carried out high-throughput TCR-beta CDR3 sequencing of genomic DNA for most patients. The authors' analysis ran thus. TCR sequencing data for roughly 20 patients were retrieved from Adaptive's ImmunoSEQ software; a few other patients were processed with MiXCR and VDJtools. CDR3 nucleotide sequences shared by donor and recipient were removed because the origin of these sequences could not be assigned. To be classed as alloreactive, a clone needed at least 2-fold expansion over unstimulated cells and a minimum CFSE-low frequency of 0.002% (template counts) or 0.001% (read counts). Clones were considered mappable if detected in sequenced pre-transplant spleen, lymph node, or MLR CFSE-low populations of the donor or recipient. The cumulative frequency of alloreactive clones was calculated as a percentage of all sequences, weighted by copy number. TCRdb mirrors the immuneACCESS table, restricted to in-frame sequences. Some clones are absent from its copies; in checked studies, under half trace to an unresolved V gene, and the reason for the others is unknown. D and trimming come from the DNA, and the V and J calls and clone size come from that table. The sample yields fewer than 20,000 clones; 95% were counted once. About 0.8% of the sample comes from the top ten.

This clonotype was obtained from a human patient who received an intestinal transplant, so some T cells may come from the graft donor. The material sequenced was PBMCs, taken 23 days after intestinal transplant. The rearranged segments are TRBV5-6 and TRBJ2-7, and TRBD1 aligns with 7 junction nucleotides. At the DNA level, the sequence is TGTGCCAGCAGTGGACAGGAGTCCTACGAGCAGTACTTC. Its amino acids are CASSGQESYEQYF.